This T cell receptor beta chain is from a study of neurological immune-mediated disorders. Study observations and caveats: The expanded clones of different subjects shared no CDR3 amino acid sequences (suggesting private repertoires in all groups). Expansion of TCR clones was greatest in HTLV-1-associated myelopathy and smallest in multiple sclerosis, where it fell below that of healthy controls.

This clonotype was counted at least ten times. Its antigen is still unknown. Time point specified: technical triplicate 1. 5'RACE employing 10-nucleotide random UMIs yielded the cDNA. Every sequencing run drew on 15-18 subjects and yielded over 190 million TCR-beta sequences. TCRdb processed the 5' RACE reads anew with MiXCR; each CDR3 protein has one entry. The repertoire consists of 35,000 to 40,000 distinct CDR3 sequences, with 11% occurring once and the leading ten covering approximately 4%. This CDR3 region has 16 residues. V lost 2 bases to trimming and J lost 4 bases; unmatched junction nucleotides: 10. Per germline, CDR1 SQVTM and CDR2 ANQGSEA.

This clonotype was sampled from a man aged 55-75 years with HTLV-1-associated myelopathy (HAM/TSP). Sequences were obtained from PBMCs. This chain connects TRBV29-1 to TRBJ2-1, with 8 bases that match TRBD2. CDR3 sequence reads: CSVEIVAGTRYNEQFF. The CDR3 nucleotides read TGCAGCGTTGAAATCGTAGCGGGGACCAGGTACAATGAGCAGTTCTTC.